The clone carrying this T cell receptor (beta chain) appeared a few times. The antigen is not known. The data are from a study of blood T cells in healthy people across ages. Study outcomes and limitations: Total diversity from one million sequenced T cells was likely underestimated.

This CDR3 comprises 15 residues. CDR1 and CDR2 (germline): MNHEY, SMNVEV (reference sequence). The V segment lost 5 bases and the J segment 4 bases; nucleotides outside the gene matches: 8. Alongside a J-beta primer mix, a sample-barcoded 5' primer served in a second PCR lasting about 7 to 12 cycles. TCRdb passed the 5' RACE reads through MiXCR, listing each CDR3 protein once. The sample has 1.5 million to 1.9 million distinct CDR3 sequences, 35% to 45% seen once; the top ten hold around 4%. The chain has TRBV27 and TRBJ2-3; the match to TRBD2 covers 8 bases. The receptor's source is a woman aged 18-29 years in good health. Specimen: blood. The CDR3, as DNA: TGTGCCAGCAGTACTGCAGCGGGAGTGGCAGATACGCAGTATTTT. This translates into CASSTAAGVADTQYF.